This TCR beta chain was found in a study of cytomegalovirus exposure and HLA in healthy donors (dated by TCRdb to the late 2010s). Background for the entire study: According to an earlier analysis of a few hundred of the donors, some 170 million T cells yielded some 110 million unique TCR beta sequences and 276 Gb of sequence data. An earlier analysis of 587 of the donors applied high-throughput TCR beta sequencing to assess whether each TCR beta V gene segment acted as functional or pseudogenic. Of the roughly 390 genotyped donors, approximately 80% fell in the genetic ancestry cluster associated with self-reported Caucasian donors. About five DR-DQ haplotypes were treated as single units for association and clustering because of strong linkage in the cohort. Donor age, sex, ethnicity and CMV serostatus were compiled together with the repertoire data. A later genetic analysis used genome-wide SNP genotypes for about 60% of the roughly 700 donors, treating that subset as a discovery cohort. A later analysis re-analyzed previously published TCR beta repertoires from about 730 donors and added high-resolution HLA genotyping to study TCR occurrence patterns. The later analysis used no new phenotypic data to find candidate immune exposures, relying instead on TCR beta sequences and their occurrence across donors. HLA typing covered class I and class II loci at four-digit resolution. The study profiled the T cell repertoires of some 610 subjects by immunosequencing and related them to cytomegalovirus serostatus. The study aimed to test whether signatures of past pathogen exposure could be identified by cataloging public T cell receptors. An early release that covered 640 HLA-typed donors contained around 330 gigabases of sequencing data and approximately 85 million unique TCR sequences. The study combined high-throughput TCR immunosequencing, statistical association of individual TCRs with disease status, and machine learning to predict cytomegalovirus infection status. All discovery cohort repertoires had been generated using a single sequencing platform. The number of donors typed differed by locus, with 629-630 for A, B, C, DRB1 and DQB1, 522 for DQA1, 600 to 610 for DPA1, and over 400 for DPB1. Across 300 to 400 genotyped donors of the cohort, an average of roughly 200,000 unique TCR beta nucleotide sequences per donor were sequenced, and 15% to 20% of those sequences were non-productive. Along with the roughly 670-subject first cohort, a separate validation cohort of over 90 different subjects was used. The research as a whole found: A later analysis found that TCR association rates varied across HLA loci, with DRB1 alleles showing the most associated TCRs and HLA-C alleles the fewest. The presence/absence analyses assumed that sequencing depth was roughly uniform across donors, and that assumption may not be true. The classifier was reported to diagnose cytomegalovirus status with high specificity and sensitivity in both the original cohort and the validation cohort. The earlier analysis of nearly 600 of the donors excluded some 15 rarely observed V segments, including chromosome 9 orphons, because counts were too low. A further reported finding was that TCR beta sequences accurately predicted the HLA-A and HLA-B alleles for most subjects in the first cohort. Broadly in line with IMGT annotations, most TCR beta V segments showed up in productive rearrangements about 87% or about 30% of the time in an earlier analysis of several hundred of the donors. According to a later analysis, most CMV-associated TCR beta chains appeared to be HLA-restricted, and the HLA associations seemed to be driven largely by CMV exposure. This cohort had only TCR beta chains sequenced, and the lack of alpha or paired-chain data limited which features could be detected. A few of the identified cytomegalovirus-associated TCR beta chains were confirmed in vitro to be specific for cytomegalovirus antigens. In a later analysis, several top co-occurrence clusters were reported to appear linked to parvovirus B19, influenza, CMV and Epstein-Barr virus. It was suggested by the authors that the approach could potentially be generalized to other disease states and immunological phenotypes. When HLA alleles, especially DR and DQ, strongly co-occurred, attributing TCR associations to individual alleles was difficult. The 87-base-pair reads could not distinguish some IMGT-functional V segments, including TRBV6-2 and TRBV6-3, so those segments were excluded. A cluster of highly shared sequence variants was judged likely to represent a technical artifact of the sequencing pipeline. CMV serostatus was the only immune exposure information available for the cohort. V-gene and J-gene trimming of TCR beta chains was associated with a missense DCLRE1C variant in a later genetic analysis, and the association was replicated in an independent cohort. In a later analysis, HLA-associated TCR beta chains showed more clonal expansion and lower generation probabilities than non-associated chains that were equally common. The study gave a list of under 200 TCR beta chains associated with cytomegalovirus. Because some donors lacked HLA typing at each locus, the association tests relied only on the typed subset. According to a later genetic analysis, donors in an Asian-associated ancestry cluster had fewer N-insertions in productive TCRs than the approximately 610-donor mean. Across donors, most TCR sequences were observed very rarely, whereas some public TCRs were present in many individuals. Linkage disequilibrium might explain the correlated functional status among segregating V segments, but an unknown experimental factor could not be excluded. Specific HLA alleles were associated with roughly 16,000 TCR beta sequences at a false discovery rate of 0.05 in a later analysis.

This clone was seen once. Its antigen is unknown. No much larger clone exists at a distance of one base, and base qualities are not known. Library preparation employed the immunoSEQ multiplex PCR assay. For the multiplex PCR, a mixture combining 60 forward primers for TCR Vbeta segments and 13 reverse primers for TCR Jbeta segments was used. The CDR3 region of rearranged TCR beta genes was amplified from genomic DNA by a multiplex PCR assay. On the Illumina HiSeq System, the amplified TCR beta libraries were sequenced as 87-base-pair reads. As for the authors' bioinformatics: Across the 700 or so repertoires, a later analysis counted tens of millions of unique TCR beta chains, around 11 million of which were shared by at least two donors. Raw reads were error-corrected and collapsed into unique sequences by a nearest-neighbor algorithm in which closely related sequences were merged to remove PCR and sequencing errors. V, D and J gene segments were assigned by aligning CDR3 sequences to IMGT reference sequences. Each retained sequence needed at least a six-nucleotide match to both a V gene segment and a J gene segment. Rearrangements were called productive when the CDR3 lacked stop codons and stayed in frame with V and J; all others were non-productive. CDR3 was defined according to IMGT convention as the region running from the second conserved V-encoded cysteine to the conserved J-encoded phenylalanine. The earlier analysis of 587 of the donors excluded sequences that lacked an unambiguous match to a single V gene segment. In an earlier analysis of several hundred of the donors, a V segment was called functional when productive rearrangements were above 56.7%, and segregating when the standard deviation between donors exceeded 5%. A statistical classification framework was built to diagnose cytomegalovirus status from the catalog of TCR beta chain sequences. In a later analysis, TCR nucleotide sequences were compared against IMGT/GENE-DB human TR gene sequences so that V and J genes could be assigned. The TCRdist pipeline was used in a later analysis to assign CDR3 sequences and most-parsimonious VDJ recombination scenarios. In a later analysis, every TCR beta chain was defined by the combination of its CDR3 amino acid sequence and its V-gene family, and reads without a unique V-gene family were dropped. To address suspected cross-contamination and a sequencing artifact, a later analysis removed under 600 highly shared, low-generation-probability nucleotide sequences. A later analysis calculated a clonal expansion index for each public chain from normalized within-repertoire ranks of inferred template counts. A later analysis computed generation probabilities with a VDJ recombination model fitted to out-of-frame rearrangements, and checked the results against IGoR. Hypergeometric tests were used in a later analysis to score TCR-TCR, TCR-HLA and TCR-CMV co-occurrence, with a repertoire-size bias correction applied to the TCR pairs. In a later analysis, false discovery rates were estimated by permuting HLA or CMV assignments 20 times. In a later analysis, co-occurring TCRs were grouped with DBSCAN, and TCRdist sequence similarity was added when clustering was performed within HLA-allele-positive subsets. Co-occurrence clustering excluded repertoires with fewer than 30,000 or more than 120,000 public chains, plus five with anomalous nucleotide sharing. What TCRdb holds here is the immuneACCESS table cut down to in-frame rearrangements. Part of the clones is not present; checked against another copy, under half of the missing clones reflect an unresolved V gene, and the others are unexplained. Clone size and the V and J calls come from that table; the DNA yielded D and trimming. The sample profile shows over 45,000 clones; approximately 78% of them were found once. Approximately 1.4% of the sample goes to the ten largest clones.

Including the terminal cysteine and phenylalanine, the CDR3 comprises 15 residues. The retained sequence is limited to the CDR3, 45 bases, with the frame set at the first base. V lost 7 bases and J lost 1 base, and the count of bases not matched to a germline gene is 9. CDR1 and CDR2, looked up from the germline V gene (reference sequence), are LNHDA and SQIVND. In total, over 600 healthy bone marrow donors made up the cohort. At the time of sampling, all cohort members were nominally healthy, though unrecorded immune exposures were likely present. The donor was CMV seronegative and was included in the group of a few hundred seronegative cohort members. Each donor provided a peripheral blood sample, and peripheral blood mononuclear cells were used for TCR beta sequencing. The Qiagen DNeasy Blood Extraction Kit was used to extract genomic DNA from the blood cell samples.

The clonotype was recovered from a female donor in good health and CMV-seronegative. Sequenced sample: PBMCs. The rearranged chain carries TRBV19 and TRBJ1-1, with TRBD1 matching 7 junction bases. The CDR3 protein is CASIPWDRPNTEAFF. In nucleotides, the sequence is TGTGCCAGTATCCCCTGGGACAGACCGAACACTGAAGCTTTCTTT. With the portions outside the CDR3 filled from the reference TRBV19 and TRBJ1-1 genes, the complete variable region becomes DGGITQSPKYLFRKEGQNVTLSCEQNLNHDAMYWYRQDPGQGLRLIYYSQIVNDFQKGDIAEGYSVSREKKESFPLTVTSAQKNPTAFYLCASIPWDRPNTEAFFGQGTRLTVV.